The 14 T cell receptor beta chains below were found in one sample sequenced in a study of CD8 T cells in ankylosing spondylitis. Notes on the study in general: A TCR beta motif of 7 to 9 highly homologous variants seemed to mark ankylosing spondylitis blood.

Their antigen targets remain unknown. TCRdb analysed the 5' RACE reads with MiXCR anew, one entry per CDR3 protein. The data hold over 600,000 distinct CDR3 sequences, with around 20% observed a single time. Sequences were obtained from blood, either unsorted or a sorted T cell fraction (not recorded which). The receptor set was obtained from a male donor with ankylosing spondylitis.

This clonotype has more than one count but fewer than ten. This chain connects TRBV15 to TRBJ2-7, with D maybe TRBD1 (6 bases). Germline CDR1 and CDR2: LNHNV and YYDKDF (reference sequence). There are 13 residues in the CDR3. The V end was cut by 4 bases, the J end by 9 bases, with 16 bases between. CDR3 bases: TGTGCCACCAGCATAAGGGACACCCCAGGGCAGTACTTC. Its protein product is CATSIRDTPGQYF.

This clonotype was found once. The chain is built from TRBV20-1 and TRBJ2-1; TRBD2 agrees at 12 bases. Germline trimming cut 0 bases from V and 0 bases from J; bases unmatched to any gene: 6. CDR1 is DFQATT, CDR2 SNEGSKA, per germline (reference sequence). The CDR3 runs 18 residues. Written as DNA, the CDR3 is TGCAGTGCTAGAGAGAGGCTAGCGGGAGGGCCCTCCTACAATGAGCAGTTCTTC. Protein sequence: CSARERLAGGPSYNEQFF.

This clonotype was seen repeatedly, ten times or more. The chain carries TRBV10-3 and TRBJ1-4; weak D call: TRBD1 (5 bases). Trimming removed 3 bases from V and 4 bases from J, with 12 bases in between. CDR3 size: 15 residues. The V gene's germline CDR1 is ENHRY and CDR2 SYGVKD. In DNA, the CDR3 is TGTGCCATCAGTGATCCCGGGACGGGTAATGAAAAACTGTTTTTT. Protein product: CAISDPGTGNEKLFF.

In this sample, this clonotype turned up many times. The chain carries TRBV12-3 or TRBV12-4 and TRBJ2-5, with D possibly matching TRBD2 (5 bases). This CDR3 has 13 amino acids. Trimming left V 6 bases short and J 2 bases short, with 10 bases between. In DNA, the CDR3 is TGTGCCAGCAGCCCCGGGATTCAAGAGACCCAGTACTTC. It yields the protein CASSPGIQETQYF.

V and J are TRBV20-1 and TRBJ2-5, with 11 bases aligning to TRBD1. The germline V gene has CDR1 DFQATT and CDR2 SNEGSKA (reference sequence). This CDR3 has 15 residues. V lost 3 bases and J lost 5; bases outside the gene matches: 8. Written as DNA, the CDR3 is TGCAGTGCTAGGCGGACAGGGGGCGGCGGCGAGACCCAGTACTTC. As protein: CSARRTGGGGETQYF.

This clonotype has just a few counts. The J gene is TRBJ2-7, the V gene TRBV5-1, with a possible D match to TRBD1 (5 bases). The V and J ends lost 0 bases and 2 bases respectively, with 12 bases between them. The CDR3 is 15 residues long. The germline gives CDR1 SGHRS, CDR2 YFSETQ. The CDR3 protein is CASSLEGVRAYEQYF. The CDR3, as DNA: TGCGCCAGCAGCTTGGAAGGGGTAAGGGCCTACGAGCAGTACTTC.

This clonotype was recorded many times. V usage is TRBV9 and J usage is TRBJ2-3; D perhaps matches TRBD2 (5 bases). The CDR3 has 15 amino acids. V lost 5 bases and J lost 0, with 13 bases in between. Germline CDR1 reads SGDLS; CDR2 reads YYNGEE. The chain's CDR3 is CASSVSGTSTDTQYF. CDR3 DNA: TGTGCCAGCAGTGTGAGCGGTACGAGCACAGATACGCAGTATTTT.

This clonotype was recorded at least ten times. The chain couples TRBV4-1 to TRBJ2-1; unclear D gene. V gave up 2 bases and J gave up 9 bases, with 11 bases separating them. Germline V lookup: CDR1 MGHRA, CDR2 YSYEKL. The CDR3 spans 13 residues. CDR3 residues: CASSQRRGSEQFF. In DNA, the CDR3 is TGCGCCAGCAGCCAAAGACGAGGAAGTGAGCAGTTCTTC.

The table lists this clonotype with a few counts. In DNA form, the CDR3 reads TGTGCCTGGAGTGTACAGTCTAATTCACCCCTCCACTTT. It translates to CAWSVQSNSPLHF. The gene calls are TRBV30 and TRBJ1-6; unclear D gene. Germline-derived CDR1 and CDR2 are GTSNPN and SVGIG (reference sequence). The CDR3 extends over 13 amino acids. V dropped 0 bases and J dropped 6 bases, with 6 bases sitting between them.

The chain combines TRBV12-3 or TRBV12-4 with TRBJ2-3, with 11 bases that match TRBD1. The CDR3 loop spans 15 amino acids. The ends lost 5 bases at V and 4 bases at J; junction bases unmatched: 5. The CDR3 reads CASSIGQGAADTQYF. The CDR3 bases are TGTGCCAGCAGTATTGGACAGGGGGCAGCAGATACGCAGTATTTT.

The chain uses TRBV11-2 and TRBJ2-5; 8 nucleotides match TRBD2. Germline V gene data show CDR1 as SGHAT and CDR2 as FQNNGV. The CDR3 is made up of 20 amino acids. With V trimmed by 0 bases and J by 1 base, 16 bases remained unmatched. As DNA, the CDR3 is TGTGCCAGCAGCTTAGAACTTACGAGCGGGAGTGGGGGGGCCCAAGAGACCCAGTACTTC. Translated, it gives CASSLELTSGSGGAQETQYF.

This clonotype was counted only a few times. The chain employs TRBV21-1 and TRBJ2-7. TRBV21-1 has pseudogene status. The CDR3 totals 14 residues. DNA of the CDR3: TGTGCCAGCAGCAAAGGGTCGCTCCACTACGAGCAGTACTTC. This translates into CASSKGSLHYEQYF.

This clonotype was observed a few times. The CDR3 DNA reads as TGTGCCAGCTCTGGTACTGTTGAAGAGACCCAGTACTTC. Translating gives CASSGTVEETQYF. The chain employs TRBV7-9 and TRBJ2-5; D remains unclear. Trimming stripped 8 bases from V and 3 bases from J, with 13 bases between. CDR1 is SEHNR and CDR2 is FQNEAQ in the germline V gene (reference sequence). The CDR3 totals 13 residues.

The chain is built from TRBV27 and TRBJ2-1; 11 nucleotides match TRBD2. V lost 5 bases, J lost 7 bases, and 13 bases stayed unmatched. Germline V lookup: CDR1 MNHEY, CDR2 SMNVEV (reference sequence). This CDR3 is 17 amino acids long. The CDR3 nucleotides are TGTGCCAGCAGTCCGAACATACTAGCGGGAGCGGGTAATGAGCAGTTCTTC. Protein sequence: CASSPNILAGAGNEQFF.